Listed here are 14 T cell receptor beta chains from one sample, sequenced in a study of blood T cell repertoires in COVID-19. Measured with immunoSEQ multiplex PCR; TCRdb has only the in-frame clones, and not every one. The repertoire holds 200,000 to 300,000 clones, with around 85% as singletons. Sequences were obtained from peripheral blood. These receptors were taken from a woman in her fifties or sixties with active or convalescent COVID-19.

CDR3 sequence: CASSQESGKLAGGHPSTDTQYF. The DNA for the CDR3 is TGTGCCAGCAGCCAAGAATCAGGCAAGTTAGCGGGAGGCCACCCGAGCACAGATACGCAGTATTTT. The chain is built from TRBV3-1 (or the pseudogene TRBV3-2) and TRBJ2-3; 10 bases align to TRBD2. The CDR3 runs 22 residues. V trimming: 0 bases; J trimming: 0 bases; junction bases outside the gene matches: 18. Germline V gene data show CDR1 as LGHDT and CDR2 as YNNKEL (reference sequence).

This clone occurred once. The chain combines TRBV18 with TRBJ2-5, with 9 bases that match TRBD1. This CDR3 is 14 amino acids long. J was trimmed by 2 bases and V by 6 bases; bases with no gene match: 4. The germline V gene has CDR1 KGHSH and CDR2 LQKENI. This CDR3 reads CASSRGQGQETQYF. The DNA of the CDR3 is TGTGCCAGCTCGCGGGGACAGGGACAAGAGACCCAGTACTTC. Together with reference TRBV18 and TRBJ2-5, the CDR3 gives the full variable domain: NAGVMQNPRHLVRRRGQEARLRCSPMKGHSHVYWYRQLPEEGLKFMVYLQKENIIDESGMPKERFSAEFPKEGPSILRIQQVVRGDSAAYFCASSRGQGQETQYFGPGTRLLVL.

This chain joins TRBV6-2 or TRBV6-3 and TRBJ2-1; 8 bases fit TRBD2. After removal of 5 bases from V and 5 bases from J, the junction contained 5 bases not matched to a gene. Per the germline V gene, CDR1 is MNHEY and CDR2 is SVGEGT. CDR3 length: 14 residues. CDR3 in DNA: TGTGCCAGCAGTAAACCGGGACTAGACAATGAGCAGTTCTTC. This translates into CASSKPGLDNEQFF.

Points on this clone: Other DNA variants within this sample encode the same CDR3. The chain joins TRBV6-1 to TRBJ1-1, with D tentatively TRBD1 (6 bases). Germline values: CDR1 MNHNS, CDR2 SASEGT. The CDR3 spans 14 residues. V was shortened by 3 bases and J by 0 bases, with 8 bases between the two germline ends. DNA for the CDR3: TGTGCCAGCAGTGAGCGGGGGCTGAACACTGAAGCTTTCTTT. The encoded protein is CASSERGLNTEAFF.

The CDR3 here is CSVEDRLAGADTQYF. Written as DNA, the CDR3 is TGCAGCGTTGAAGATAGACTAGCGGGAGCAGATACGCAGTATTTT. This sequence joins TRBV29-1 and TRBJ2-3; 12 bases are a match to TRBD2. There are 15 residues in the CDR3. Trimming took 0 bases from V and 4 from J; bases not matched to a gene: 2. The germline V gene has CDR1 SQVTM and CDR2 ANQGSEA.

The V call is TRBV15, the J call TRBJ2-1; 7 bases agree with TRBD1. The CDR3 is 14 amino acids. The V and J ends lost 7 bases and 2 bases, in that order; junction bases with no gene match: 5. CDR1 and CDR2 from the germline V gene are LNHNV and YYDKDF (reference sequence). Here the CDR3 DNA reads TGTGCCACCAAAAGACAGGGACCCTACAATGAGCAGTTCTTC. It encodes CATKRQGPYNEQFF.

J is TRBJ2-7 and V is TRBV15; no definite D call. V lost 5 bases and J lost 1, with 15 bases in between. The CDR3 totals 15 residues. Germline-derived CDR1 and CDR2 are LNHNV and YYDKDF (reference sequence). The CDR3 coding sequence is TGTGCCACCAGCGATCCAATATCCGGTTCCTACGAGCAGTACGTC. The encoded protein is CATSDPISGSYEQYV.

This chain connects TRBV11-2 to TRBJ2-3; TRBD2 matches 7 bases. Looked up from germline, CDR1 is SGHAT and CDR2 is FQNNGV. V trimming: 1 base; J trimming: 6 bases; junction bases outside the gene matches: 7. The CDR3 has 15 amino acids. CDR3 nucleotide sequence: TGTGCCAGCAGCTTAGGAGGCGGGAGTAGTGATACGCAGTATTTT. This sequence encodes CASSLGGGSSDTQYF.

The chain couples TRBV5-5 to TRBJ2-7, with 8 nucleotides matching TRBD1. Unmatched junction bases numbered 9, after V lost 1 base and J lost 6 bases. CDR3 length equals 15 residues. From germline, CDR1 is SGHKS and CDR2 YYEKEE (reference sequence). Written as DNA, the CDR3 is TGTGCCAGCAGCTTGCGGCAGGGGGCGCCCCGCGAGCAGTACTTC. The encoded protein is CASSLRQGAPREQYF.

This chain links TRBV3-1 (or the pseudogene TRBV3-2) with TRBJ2-3; 7 bases are shared with TRBD2. After removal of 5 bases from V and 4 bases from J, the junction contained 6 bases not matched to a gene. Germline CDR1 is LGHDT and CDR2 is YNNKEL (reference sequence). The CDR3 contains 14 residues. CDR3 in amino acids: CASSTSSGSDTQYF. Written as DNA, the CDR3 is TGTGCCAGCAGCACCTCTAGCGGATCAGATACGCAGTATTTT.

The V gene is TRBV18, the J gene TRBJ1-2; D is unresolved. Trimming cost V 3 bases and J 8 bases, with 13 bases left between them. From germline, CDR1 is KGHSH and CDR2 LQKENI. The CDR3 contains 13 residues. In DNA, the CDR3 is TGTGCCAGCTCACCGAGTAGCCCGTCCGGCTACACCTTC. Translation gives CASSPSSPSGYTF.

This chain connects TRBV15 to TRBJ2-3; possible D gene TRBD2, 5 bases. The V and J ends lost 1 base and 1 base respectively, with 15 bases between them. CDR1 is LNHNV, CDR2 YYDKDF, per germline (reference sequence). The CDR3 sequence is 17 residues long. The DNA of the CDR3 is TGTGCCACCAGCAGAGGAGCGATGGGGAGAGGCACAGATACGCAGTATTTT. This codes for CATSRGAMGRGTDTQYF.

This clone has just one count. The rearrangement uses TRBV6-5 and TRBJ2-3; 9 positions match TRBD1. The CDR3 totals 15 residues. The V and J ends lost 5 bases and 4 bases, in that order; junction bases with no gene match: 7. Germline V gene data show CDR1 as MNHEY and CDR2 as SVGAGI. The CDR3 nucleotides are TGTGCCAGCAGTAGGGACAGGGTCGGTCCAGATACGCAGTATTTT. Encoded protein: CASSRDRVGPDTQYF.

This clone was observed a handful of times. The chain couples TRBV5-4 to TRBJ1-4; 8 bases match TRBD1. Looked up from germline, CDR1 is SGHNT and CDR2 is YYREEE (reference sequence). The CDR3 extends over 14 amino acids. V shed 4 bases and J 7 bases; nucleotides not matched to a gene: 6. The DNA of the CDR3 is TGTGCCAGCAGCCCAGGACAGGGAAGTGAAAAACTGTTTTTT. Encoded protein: CASSPGQGSEKLFF.